Listed here is a single T cell receptor (beta chain). Assay: immunoSEQ multiplex PCR; the TCRdb copy retains only in-frame clones and omits some. The sample yields 80,000 to 95,000 clones, just over 95% seen once. This record belongs to a study of technical replicates of blood from a few donors. Trimming cost V 3 bases and J 2 bases; bases outside gene matches: 5. Germline CDR1 and CDR2: LNHDA and SQIVND (reference sequence). There are 16 residues in the CDR3. This chain connects TRBV19 to TRBJ2-3; 10 bases align to TRBD2. This clonotype was sampled from a human donor in good health. Source material: T cells isolated from PBMCs. The CDR3 sequence is CASSIVAGGITDTQYF. DNA for the CDR3: TGTGCCAGTAGTATCGTAGCGGGAGGAATCACAGATACGCAGTATTTT.